Sequencing of this T cell receptor beta chain was carried out in a study of OX40 agonist ivuxolimab in advanced cancers. In the study overall: Clinicians treated patients with ivuxolimab, an agonistic anti-OX40 (CD134) antibody. Intravenous ivuxolimab was administered to patients every 2 weeks at 0.01 to 10 mg/kg. The dose-escalation cohort had hepatocellular carcinoma, melanoma, renal cell or head and neck cancer.

The repertoire was sequenced with immunoSEQ multiplex PCR; TCRdb's copy has only in-frame clones and lacks some. The table records about 83,000 clones, nearly 90% of them present only once. The sequence came from an adult with an advanced solid tumor such as melanoma, head and neck, liver or kidney cancer. The sequencing here drew on CD4+ or CD8+ T cells sorted from blood, taken in a trial of the OX40 agonist ivuxolimab.

The CDR3 nucleotides are TGTGCCAGCAGCGGGACAGGGGGCTCCGAGCAGTACTTC. It specifies CASSGTGGSEQYF. The rearrangement joins TRBV9 to TRBJ2-7, with 11 positions matching TRBD1. Germline V gene data show CDR1 as SGDLS and CDR2 as YYNGEE. The V gene end was trimmed by 3 bases and the J gene end by 6 bases; junction bases not matched to a gene: 2. This CDR3 region has 13 residues.